This paragraph covers one T cell receptor (beta chain) sequence. This sample is part of a study of blood T cell repertoires in COVID-19. V lost 1 base to trimming and J lost 7 bases, with 13 bases between them. The CDR3 length is 15 residues. Per germline, CDR1 MDHEN and CDR2 SYDVKM. Original analysis: Amplification of reference gene primers was used by the study to estimate nucleated cell counts. Clones were sequenced by immunoSEQ multiplex PCR, and TCRdb holds only the in-frame ones, with some missing. V and J calls and clone size follow that table, whereas D and trimming were derived from the DNA. Here the sample spans roughly 100,000 clones, 88% being singletons.

This receptor was obtained from a woman aged 80 or over with active COVID-19. The chain links TRBV28 to TRBJ2-2; D perhaps matches TRBD2 (5 bases). Sequenced: peripheral blood. CDR3 sequence (DNA): TGTGCCAGCAGTTTATATGGTAGAGGAGGCGGGGAGCTGTTTTTT. Its translation: CASSLYGRGGGELFF.